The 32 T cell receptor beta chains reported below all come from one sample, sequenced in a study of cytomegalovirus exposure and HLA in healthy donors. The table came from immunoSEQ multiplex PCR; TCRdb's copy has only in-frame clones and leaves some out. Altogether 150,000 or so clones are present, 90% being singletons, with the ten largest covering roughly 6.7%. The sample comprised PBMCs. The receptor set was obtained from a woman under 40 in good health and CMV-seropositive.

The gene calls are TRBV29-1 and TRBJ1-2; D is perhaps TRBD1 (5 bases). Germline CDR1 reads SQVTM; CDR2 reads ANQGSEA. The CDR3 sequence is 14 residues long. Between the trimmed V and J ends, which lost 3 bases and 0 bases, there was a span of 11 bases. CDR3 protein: CSVEDTFANYGYTF. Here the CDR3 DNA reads TGCAGCGTTGAGGACACTTTCGCTAACTATGGCTACACCTTC.

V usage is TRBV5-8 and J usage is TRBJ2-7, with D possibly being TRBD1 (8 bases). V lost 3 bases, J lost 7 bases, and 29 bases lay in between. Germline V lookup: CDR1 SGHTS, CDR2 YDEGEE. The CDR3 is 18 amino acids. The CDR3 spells CASSSGQVPFDLGGEQYF. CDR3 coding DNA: TGTGCCAGCAGCTCGGGACAGGTCCCCTTCGATCTGGGAGGGGAGCAGTACTTC.

The CDR3 spells CASSRPTGTDEQYF. CDR3 DNA sequence: TGTGCCAGCAGCCGCCCAACAGGGACAGACGAGCAGTACTTC. The chain joins TRBV7-9 to TRBJ2-7, with TRBD1 identical over 7 bases. Germline-derived CDR1 and CDR2 are SEHNR and FQNEAQ (reference sequence). The trim removed 5 bases at V and 5 bases at J, leaving 9 bases unmatched. This CDR3 comprises 14 residues.

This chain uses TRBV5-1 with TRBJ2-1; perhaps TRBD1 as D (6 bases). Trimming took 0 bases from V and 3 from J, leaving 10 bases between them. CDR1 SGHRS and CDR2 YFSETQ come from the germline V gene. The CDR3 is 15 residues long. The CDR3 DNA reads TGCGCCAGCAGCTTGGCACAGGGTGGCTACAATGAGCAGTTCTTC. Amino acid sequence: CASSLAQGGYNEQFF.

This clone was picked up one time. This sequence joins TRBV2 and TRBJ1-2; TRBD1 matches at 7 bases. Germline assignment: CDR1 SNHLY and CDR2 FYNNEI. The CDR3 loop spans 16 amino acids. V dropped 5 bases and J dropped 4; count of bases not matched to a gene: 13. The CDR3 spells CASSPPTGEDLYGYTF. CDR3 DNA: TGTGCCAGCAGTCCACCTACAGGGGAAGACCTCTATGGCTACACCTTC.

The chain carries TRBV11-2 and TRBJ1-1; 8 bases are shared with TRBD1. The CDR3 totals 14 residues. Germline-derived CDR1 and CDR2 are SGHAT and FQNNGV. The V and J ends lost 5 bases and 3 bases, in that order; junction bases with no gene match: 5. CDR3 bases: TGTGCCAGCAGCCGCAGGGGGCGGGACACTGAAGCTTTCTTT. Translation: CASSRRGRDTEAFF.

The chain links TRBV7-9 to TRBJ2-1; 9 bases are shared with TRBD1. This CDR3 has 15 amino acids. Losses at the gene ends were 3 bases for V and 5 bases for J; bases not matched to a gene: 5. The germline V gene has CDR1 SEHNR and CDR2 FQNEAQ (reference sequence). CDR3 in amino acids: CASSFGTGSHNEQFF. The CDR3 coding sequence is TGTGCCAGCAGCTTCGGGACAGGGTCACACAATGAGCAGTTCTTC. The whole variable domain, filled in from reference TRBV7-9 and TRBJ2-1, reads DTGVSQNPRHKITKRGQNVTFRCDPISEHNRLYWYRQTLGQGPEFLTYFQNEAQLEKSRLLSDRFSAERPKGSFSTLEIQRTEQGDSAMYLCASSFGTGSHNEQFFGPGTRLTVL.

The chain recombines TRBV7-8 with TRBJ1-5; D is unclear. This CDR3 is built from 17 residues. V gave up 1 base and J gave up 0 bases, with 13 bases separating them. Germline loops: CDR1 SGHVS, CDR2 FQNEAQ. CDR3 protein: CASSLVAQTYSNQPQHF. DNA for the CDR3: TGTGCCAGCAGCTTAGTTGCCCAGACTTATAGCAATCAGCCCCAGCATTTT.

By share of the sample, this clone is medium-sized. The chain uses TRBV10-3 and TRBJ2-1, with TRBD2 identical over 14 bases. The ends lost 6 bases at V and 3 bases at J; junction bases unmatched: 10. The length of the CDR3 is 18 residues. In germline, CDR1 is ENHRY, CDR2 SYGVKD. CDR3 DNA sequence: TGTGCCATCAGCTTGACTAGCGGGAGGGCTTACCACTACAATGAGCAGTTCTTC. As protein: CAISLTSGRAYHYNEQFF.

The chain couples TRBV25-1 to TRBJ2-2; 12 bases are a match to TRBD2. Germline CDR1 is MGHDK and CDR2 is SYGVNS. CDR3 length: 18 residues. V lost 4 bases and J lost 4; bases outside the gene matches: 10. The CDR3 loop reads CASSGRLAGVGGTGELFF. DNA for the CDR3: TGTGCCAGCAGTGGCCGACTAGCGGGAGTTGGGGGCACCGGGGAGCTGTTTTTT.

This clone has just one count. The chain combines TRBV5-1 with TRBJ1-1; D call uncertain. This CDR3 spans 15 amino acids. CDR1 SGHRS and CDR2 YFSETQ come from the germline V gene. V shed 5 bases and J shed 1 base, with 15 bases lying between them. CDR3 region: CASRAGDGENTEAFF. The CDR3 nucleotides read TGCGCCAGCAGAGCCGGTGACGGGGAGAACACTGAAGCTTTCTTT.

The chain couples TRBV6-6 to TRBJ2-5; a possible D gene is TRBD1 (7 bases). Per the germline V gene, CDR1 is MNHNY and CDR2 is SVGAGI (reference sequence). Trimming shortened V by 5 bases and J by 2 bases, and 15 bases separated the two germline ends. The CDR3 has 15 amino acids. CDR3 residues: CASSDRTGGQETQYF. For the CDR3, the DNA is TGTGCCAGCAGTGACAGGACAGGAGGGCAAGAGACCCAGTACTTC.

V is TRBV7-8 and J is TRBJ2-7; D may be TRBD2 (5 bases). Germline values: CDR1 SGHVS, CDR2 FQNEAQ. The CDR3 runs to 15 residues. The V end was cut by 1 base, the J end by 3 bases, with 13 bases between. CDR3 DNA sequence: TGTGCCAGCAGCTTAGGGCTAGCCTCGGGCTACGAGCAGTACTTC. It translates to CASSLGLASGYEQYF.

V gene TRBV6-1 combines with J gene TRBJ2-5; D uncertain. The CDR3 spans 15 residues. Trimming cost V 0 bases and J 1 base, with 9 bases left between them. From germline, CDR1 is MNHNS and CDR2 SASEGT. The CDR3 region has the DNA TGTGCCAGCAGTGAAGCCTCAGGAATCCAAGAGACCCAGTACTTC. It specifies CASSEASGIQETQYF.

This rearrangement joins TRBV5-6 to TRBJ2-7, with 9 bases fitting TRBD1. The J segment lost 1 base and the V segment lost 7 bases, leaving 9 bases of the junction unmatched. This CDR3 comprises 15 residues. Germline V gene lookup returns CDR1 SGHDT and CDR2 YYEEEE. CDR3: CASDSGGTGSYEQYF. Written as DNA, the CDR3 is TGTGCCAGCGATTCCGGGGGGACAGGGTCCTACGAGCAGTACTTC.

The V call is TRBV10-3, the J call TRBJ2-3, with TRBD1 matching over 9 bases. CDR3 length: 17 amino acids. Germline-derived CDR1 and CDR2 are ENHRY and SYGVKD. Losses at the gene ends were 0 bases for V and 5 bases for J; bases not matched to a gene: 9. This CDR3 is CAISESGTGSHGDTQYF. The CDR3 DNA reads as TGTGCCATCAGTGAGTCGGGGACAGGGAGTCATGGAGATACGCAGTATTTT.

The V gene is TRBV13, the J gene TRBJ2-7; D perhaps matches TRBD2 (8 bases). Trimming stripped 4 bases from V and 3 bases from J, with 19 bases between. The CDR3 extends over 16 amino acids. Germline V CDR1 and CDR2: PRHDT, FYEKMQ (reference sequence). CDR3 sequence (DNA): TGTGCCAGCAGCTCGACGGGACAGCGGGGGAGCTACGAGCAGTACTTC. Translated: CASSSTGQRGSYEQYF.

CDR3 DNA sequence: TGTGCCAGCTCACAATCTCCGGGACTCTTGCTAGTTCTCAACTATGGCTACACCTTC. Protein: CASSQSPGLLLVLNYGYTF. This chain connects TRBV18 to TRBJ1-2; D might be TRBD1 (5 bases). The CDR3 consists of 19 residues. V was shortened by 4 bases and J by 2 bases, with 26 bases between the two germline ends. The germline CDR1 and CDR2 sequences are KGHSH and LQKENI.

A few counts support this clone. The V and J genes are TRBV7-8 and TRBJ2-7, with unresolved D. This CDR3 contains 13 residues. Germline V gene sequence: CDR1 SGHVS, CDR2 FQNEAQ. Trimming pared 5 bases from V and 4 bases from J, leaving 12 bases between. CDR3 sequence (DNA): TGTGCCAGCAGCCCGCTAAGTTCATACGAGCAGTACTTC. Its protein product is CASSPLSSYEQYF.

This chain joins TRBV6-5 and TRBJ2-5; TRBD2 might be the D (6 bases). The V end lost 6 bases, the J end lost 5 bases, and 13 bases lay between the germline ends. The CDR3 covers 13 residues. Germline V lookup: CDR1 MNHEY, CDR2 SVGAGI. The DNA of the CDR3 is TGTGCCAGCAGCGGAGGGGTGGGCGAGACCCAGTACTTC. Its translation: CASSGGVGETQYF.

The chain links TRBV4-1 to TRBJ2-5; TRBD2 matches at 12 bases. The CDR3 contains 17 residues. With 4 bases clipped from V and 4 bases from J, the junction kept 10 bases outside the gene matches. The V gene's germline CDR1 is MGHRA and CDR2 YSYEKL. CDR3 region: CASSRWASGGAGETQYF. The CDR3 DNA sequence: TGCGCCAGCAGCCGGTGGGCTAGCGGGGGGGCCGGAGAGACCCAGTACTTC.

CDR3 DNA: TGTGCCAGCAGCACGCAACCGAAACTAGCGATAGGTGAGCAGTTCTTC. It yields the protein CASSTQPKLAIGEQFF. J is TRBJ2-1 and V is TRBV21-1; TRBD2 reflects the table's D call only, with no check against the DNA. TRBV21-1 is termed a pseudogene. The CDR3 consists of 16 residues.

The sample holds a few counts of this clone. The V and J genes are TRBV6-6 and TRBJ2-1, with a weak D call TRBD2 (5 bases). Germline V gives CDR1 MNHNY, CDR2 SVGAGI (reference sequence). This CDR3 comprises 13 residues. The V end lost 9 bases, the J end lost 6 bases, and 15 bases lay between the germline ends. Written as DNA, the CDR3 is TGTGCCAGTATGTGGAGGATGGGCAATGAGCAGTTCTTC. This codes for CASMWRMGNEQFF.

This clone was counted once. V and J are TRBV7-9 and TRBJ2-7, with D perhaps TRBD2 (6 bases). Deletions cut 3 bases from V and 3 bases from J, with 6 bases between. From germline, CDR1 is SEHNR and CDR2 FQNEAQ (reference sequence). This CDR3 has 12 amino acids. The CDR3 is CASSFSGYEQYF. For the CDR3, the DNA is TGTGCCAGCAGCTTTAGCGGCTACGAGCAGTACTTC. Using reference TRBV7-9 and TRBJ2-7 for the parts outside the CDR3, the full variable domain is DTGVSQNPRHKITKRGQNVTFRCDPISEHNRLYWYRQTLGQGPEFLTYFQNEAQLEKSRLLSDRFSAERPKGSFSTLEIQRTEQGDSAMYLCASSFSGYEQYFGPGTRLTVT.

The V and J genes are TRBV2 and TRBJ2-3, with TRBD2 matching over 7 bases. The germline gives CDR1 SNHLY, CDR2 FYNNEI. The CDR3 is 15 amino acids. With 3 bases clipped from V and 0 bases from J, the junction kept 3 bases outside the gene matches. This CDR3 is CASSDSGISTDTQYF. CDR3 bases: TGTGCCAGCAGTGACAGCGGGATAAGCACAGATACGCAGTATTTT.

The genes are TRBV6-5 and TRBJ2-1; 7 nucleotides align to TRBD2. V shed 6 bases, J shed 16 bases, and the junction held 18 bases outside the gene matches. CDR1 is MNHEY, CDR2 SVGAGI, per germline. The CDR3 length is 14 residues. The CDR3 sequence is CASRSTIPGGSSFF. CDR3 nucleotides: TGTGCCAGCAGAAGTACCATTCCGGGGGGATCCAGCTTCTTC.

CDR3 residues: CASSVAAGGPYEQYF. CDR3 nucleotides: TGTGCCAGCAGCGTAGCAGCGGGAGGGCCCTACGAGCAGTACTTC. The rearrangement uses TRBV9 and TRBJ2-7; 10 bases agree with TRBD2. The V gene end was trimmed by 0 bases and the J gene end by 2 bases; junction bases not matched to a gene: 2. Germline V gives CDR1 SGDLS, CDR2 YYNGEE. This CDR3 contains 15 residues. Filled out from reference TRBV9 and TRBJ2-7, the complete variable domain reads DSGVTQTPKHLITATGQRVTLRCSPRSGDLSVYWYQQSLDQGLQFLIQYYNGEERAKGNILERFSAQQFPDLHSELNLSSLELGDSALYFCASSVAAGGPYEQYFGPGTRLTVT.

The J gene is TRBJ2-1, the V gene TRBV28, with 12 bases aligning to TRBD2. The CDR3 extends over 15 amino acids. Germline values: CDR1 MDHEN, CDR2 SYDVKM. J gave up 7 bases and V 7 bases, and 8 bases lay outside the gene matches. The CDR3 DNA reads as TGTGCCAGCAACCCCTTAGGACTAGCGGGAAATGAGCAGTTCTTC. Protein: CASNPLGLAGNEQFF.

This CDR3 is CASSWTRQGGIQYF. The CDR3 nucleotides read TGTGCCAGCAGTTGGACTCGACAGGGTGGCATTCAGTACTTC. This chain joins TRBV6-5 and TRBJ2-4; 7 nucleotides line up with TRBD1. Germline trimming cut 4 bases from V and 9 bases from J; bases unmatched to any gene: 9. Germline CDR1 and CDR2: MNHEY and SVGAGI. CDR3 length equals 14 residues.

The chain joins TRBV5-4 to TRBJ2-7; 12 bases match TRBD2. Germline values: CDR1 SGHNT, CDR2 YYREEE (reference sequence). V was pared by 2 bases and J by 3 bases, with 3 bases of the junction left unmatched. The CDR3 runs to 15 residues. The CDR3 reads CASSLRTSGDYEQYF. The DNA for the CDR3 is TGTGCCAGCAGCTTACGGACTAGCGGGGACTACGAGCAGTACTTC.

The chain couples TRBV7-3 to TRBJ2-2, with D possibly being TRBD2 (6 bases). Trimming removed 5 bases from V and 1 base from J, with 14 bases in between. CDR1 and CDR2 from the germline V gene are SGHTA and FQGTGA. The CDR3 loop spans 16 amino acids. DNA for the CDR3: TGTGCCAGCAGCCACACCGGGACTCAGAACACCGGGGAGCTGTTTTTT. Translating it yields CASSHTGTQNTGELFF.

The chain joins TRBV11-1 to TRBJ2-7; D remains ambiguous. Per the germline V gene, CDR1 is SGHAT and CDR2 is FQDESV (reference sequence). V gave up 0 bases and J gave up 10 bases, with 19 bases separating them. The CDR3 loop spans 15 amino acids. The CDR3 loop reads CASSLARFPGSQQYF. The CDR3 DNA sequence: TGTGCCAGCAGCTTAGCGCGGTTCCCCGGCTCTCAACAGTACTTC.